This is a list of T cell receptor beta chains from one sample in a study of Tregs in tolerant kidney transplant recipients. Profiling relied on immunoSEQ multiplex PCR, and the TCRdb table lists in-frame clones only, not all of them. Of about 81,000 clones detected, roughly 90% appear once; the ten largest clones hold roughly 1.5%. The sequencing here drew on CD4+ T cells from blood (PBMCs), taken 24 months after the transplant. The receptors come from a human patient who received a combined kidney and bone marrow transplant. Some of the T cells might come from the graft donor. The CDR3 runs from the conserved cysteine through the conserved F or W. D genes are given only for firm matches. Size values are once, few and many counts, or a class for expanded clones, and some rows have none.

CDR3: CASSWTSGSTNTGELFF; DNA: TGTGCCAGCAGCTGGACTAGCGGGAGTACGAACACCGGGGAGCTGTTTTTT; V: TRBV7-9; J: TRBJ2-2; size: NA; D: TRBD2
CDR3: CASSYGRVSYEQYF; DNA: TGTGCCAGCAGTTACGGGCGGGTGTCCTACGAGCAGTACTTC; V: TRBV6-5; J: TRBJ2-7; size: NA; D: NA
CDR3: CASSHSSGTLIGYTF; DNA: TGTGCCAGCAGTCATTCATCCGGGACTCTTATCGGCTACACCTTC; V: TRBV6-6; J: TRBJ1-2; size: NA; D: NA
CDR3: CASSRGRNYEQYF; DNA: TGTGCCAGCAGCCGGGGGAGAAACTACGAGCAGTACTTC; V: TRBV5-6; J: TRBJ2-7; size: NA; D: NA
CDR3: CASSLEGAAYEQYF; DNA: TGTGCCAGCAGCTTGGAGGGGGCGGCCTACGAGCAGTACTTC; V: TRBV5-5; J: TRBJ2-7; size: NA; D: TRBD1
CDR3: CASSYDMGTDTQYF; DNA: TGTGCCAGCAGTTACGACATGGGCACAGATACGCAGTATTTT; V: TRBV6-5; J: TRBJ2-3; size: once; D: NA
CDR3: CASSVLGTTEAFF; DNA: TGTGCCAGCAGCGTACTAGGTACCACTGAAGCTTTCTTT; V: TRBV9; J: TRBJ1-1; size: NA; D: NA
CDR3: CASSTKQGSTQYF; DNA: TGTGCCAGCAGCACAAAACAGGGTTCTACGCAGTATTTT; V: TRBV27; J: TRBJ2-3; size: NA; D: NA
CDR3: CASSLSTGYTGELFF; DNA: TGTGCCAGCAGCCTATCGACAGGGTACACCGGGGAGCTGTTTTTT; V: TRBV9; J: TRBJ2-2; size: NA; D: TRBD1
CDR3: CASSPTRAGYGYTF; DNA: TGTGCCAGCTCACCGACGAGAGCAGGCTATGGCTACACCTTC; V: TRBV18; J: TRBJ1-2; size: once; D: NA
CDR3: CASSPSAGAPHWKGELFF; DNA: TGTGCCAGCAGCCCGTCAGCGGGAGCCCCACATTGGAAGGGGGAGCTGTTTTTT; V: TRBV7-2; J: TRBJ2-2; size: NA; D: TRBD2
CDR3: CASSLLTSLGGELFF; DNA: TGTGCCAGCAGCTTGTTGACTAGTCTCGGCGGGGAGCTGTTTTTT; V: TRBV5-5; J: TRBJ2-2; size: NA; D: NA
CDR3: CASSLGGMGYEQYF; DNA: TGTGCCAGCAGTTTGGGCGGGATGGGCTACGAGCAGTACTTC; V: TRBV27; J: TRBJ2-7; size: NA; D: NA
CDR3: CASSLNRGAKNIQYF; DNA: TGTGCCAGTAGTCTCAATCGCGGGGCCAAAAACATTCAGTACTTC; V: TRBV19; J: TRBJ2-4; size: NA; D: NA
CDR3: CASSPGHGFPETQYF; DNA: TGTGCCAGCAGCCCGGGACATGGATTTCCAGAGACCCAGTACTTC; V: TRBV9; J: TRBJ2-5; size: NA; D: NA
CDR3: CASSLPSGRAGVREQFF; DNA: TGTGCCAGCAGCTTACCCTCCGGGCGAGCGGGAGTCCGAGAGCAGTTCTTC; V: TRBV7-2; J: TRBJ2-1; size: NA; D: TRBD2
CDR3: CASSQALSGGSTYNEQFF; DNA: TGTGCCAGCAGCCAAGCTCTTAGCGGGGGGTCAACTTACAATGAGCAGTTCTTC; V: TRBV4-2; J: TRBJ2-1; size: NA; D: TRBD2
CDR3: CASRPGGPISGANVLTF; DNA: TGTGCCAGCAGACCCGGGGGACCCATCTCTGGGGCCAACGTCCTGACTTTC; V: TRBV5-6; J: TRBJ2-6; size: NA; D: NA
CDR3: CASSLPLAARDGYTF; DNA: TGTGCCAGCAGCCTACCCCTCGCCGCCAGGGATGGCTACACCTTC; V: TRBV5-6; J: TRBJ1-2; size: NA; D: NA
CDR3: CASSDDGGAMGTQYF; DNA: TGCGCCAGCAGCGACGACGGGGGGGCCATGGGTACGCAGTATTTT; V: TRBV5-1; J: TRBJ2-3; size: few; D: TRBD2
CDR3: CASSLAGLGYNEQFF; DNA: TGTGCCAGCAGCTTAGCGGGACTAGGCTACAATGAGCAGTTCTTC; V: TRBV7-9; J: TRBJ2-1; size: NA; D: TRBD2
CDR3: CASRNTGARGTGELFF; DNA: TGCGCCAGCAGGAACACAGGGGCTCGTGGCACCGGGGAGCTGTTTTTT; V: TRBV10-2; J: TRBJ2-2; size: NA; D: TRBD1
CDR3: CASSIDLWQPQHF; DNA: TGTGCCAGTAGTATAGATCTATGGCAGCCCCAGCATTTT; V: TRBV19; J: TRBJ1-5; size: NA; D: NA
CDR3: CASSRWDRGGNQPQHF; DNA: TGTGCCAGCAGTCGATGGGACAGGGGGGGGAATCAGCCCCAGCATTTT; V: TRBV27; J: TRBJ1-5; size: few; D: TRBD1
CDR3: CASSVGDSWNSYEQYF; DNA: TGCGCCAGCAGCGTTGGGGACAGTTGGAACTCCTACGAGCAGTACTTC; V: TRBV5-1; J: TRBJ2-7; size: NA; D: TRBD1
CDR3: CASSYRTGGVPEAFF; DNA: TGCGCCAGCAGCTACCGGACAGGGGGGGTCCCTGAAGCTTTCTTT; V: TRBV5-1; J: TRBJ1-1; size: NA; D: TRBD1
CDR3: CASSLATSGTDTQYF; DNA: TGTGCCAGCAGCTTAGCGACTAGCGGAACAGATACGCAGTATTTT; V: TRBV7-2; J: TRBJ2-3; size: NA; D: TRBD2
CDR3: CASSLVGDRGNQPQHF; DNA: TGTGCCAGCAGCTTAGTCGGCGACAGGGGCAATCAGCCCCAGCATTTT; V: TRBV7-2; J: TRBJ1-5; size: NA; D: TRBD1
CDR3: CASSLTGNTGELFF; DNA: TGTGCCAGCAGCCTTACAGGGAACACCGGGGAGCTGTTTTTT; V: TRBV6-5; J: TRBJ2-2; size: NA; D: NA
CDR3: CAISVVKGQNYNEQFF; DNA: TGTGCCATCAGTGTAGTTAAGGGACAGAACTACAATGAGCAGTTCTTC; V: TRBV10-3; J: TRBJ2-1; size: NA; D: TRBD1
CDR3: CASSSRGWTEAFF; DNA: TGTGCCAGCAGCTCACGGGGGTGGACTGAAGCTTTCTTT; V: TRBV11-2; J: TRBJ1-1; size: NA; D: NA
CDR3: CASSPWRDETPEAFF; DNA: TGTGCCAGCAGCCCATGGCGGGACGAGACCCCTGAAGCTTTCTTT; V: TRBV7-2; J: TRBJ1-1; size: NA; D: NA
CDR3: CASSLAMGDRGYTF; DNA: TGTGCCAGCAGCTTAGCTATGGGGGACAGGGGCTACACCTTC; V: TRBV11-2; J: TRBJ1-2; size: NA; D: TRBD1
CDR3: CASSRGATGELFF; DNA: TGTGCCAGCAGCCGTGGGGCCACCGGGGAGCTGTTTTTT; V: TRBV7-6; J: TRBJ2-2; size: NA; D: NA
CDR3: CASSDRGDTGELFF; DNA: TGTGCCAGCAGTGATCGGGGGGACACCGGGGAGCTGTTTTTT; V: TRBV6-1; J: TRBJ2-2; size: NA; D: TRBD2
CDR3: CASTRGAGGEETQYF; DNA: TGCGCCAGCACGCGTGGAGCGGGGGGAGAAGAGACCCAGTACTTC; V: TRBV5-1; J: TRBJ2-5; size: NA; D: TRBD2
CDR3: CASQQGTNTEAFF; DNA: TGCGCCAGTCAACAGGGAACTAACACTGAAGCTTTCTTT; V: TRBV5-1; J: TRBJ1-1; size: once; D: NA
CDR3: CASGRDTMSYNEQFF; DNA: TGTGCCAGTGGGAGGGATACTATGTCCTACAATGAGCAGTTCTTC; V: TRBV27; J: TRBJ2-1; size: NA; D: TRBD2
CDR3: CASSVRGGDQPQHF; DNA: TGTGCCAGCAGTGTAAGGGGGGGGGATCAGCCCCAGCATTTT; V: TRBV6-1; J: TRBJ1-5; size: NA; D: NA
CDR3: CASSLEIAGGADTQYF; DNA: TGTGCCAGCAGCTTAGAGATAGCGGGAGGCGCAGATACGCAGTATTTT; V: TRBV11-3; J: TRBJ2-3; size: NA; D: TRBD2